The rows below give T cell receptor beta chains drawn from one sample of a study of vaccination and CD4 T cells after COVID-19. MiXCR, run by TCRdb on the PCR reads, gives a single entry per CDR3 protein. The repertoire holds 15,000 to 20,000 distinct CDR3 sequences, with around three fifths as singletons. What these receptors recognize is not known. Material: CD4+ T cells from blood, cultured in vitro. The receptors stem from a human donor who had recovered from COVID-19. Each CDR3 is given with its conserved first and last residue. A D gene is named only where the DNA matches it firmly. Clone size is shown for a subset of rows, as once, few, many or a class of expanded clone.

d_gene	v_gene	abundance	j_gene	CDR3aa	CDR3nt
TRBD1	TRBV5-1	NA	TRBJ1-1	CASSLTGEVTEAFF	TGCGCCAGCAGCCTGACAGGGGAAGTCACTGAAGCTTTCTTT
NA	TRBV7-2	NA	TRBJ1-1	CASSKGLDTEAFF	TGTGCCAGCAGTAAAGGGTTGGACACTGAAGCTTTCTTT
NA	TRBV7-2	NA	TRBJ1-5	CASSPRQGNQPQHF	TGTGCCAGCAGCCCCCGACAGGGCAATCAGCCCCAGCATTTT
NA	TRBV2	few	TRBJ1-1	CASREGLDVNTEAFF	TGTGCCAGCAGAGAGGGACTGGATGTGAACACTGAAGCTTTCTTT
TRBD1	TRBV5-1	NA	TRBJ2-7	CASSRGQGEYEQYF	TGCGCCAGCAGTCGGGGACAGGGGGAATACGAGCAGTACTTC
TRBD1	TRBV20-1	few	TRBJ1-4	CSARETGGDEKLFF	TGCAGTGCTAGAGAAACAGGGGGGGACGAAAAACTGTTTTTT
TRBD1	TRBV20-1	once	TRBJ2-2	CSASSGQSNTGELFF	TGCAGTGCCTCGTCGGGACAGTCAAACACCGGGGAGCTGTTTTTT
NA	TRBV12-3/TRBV12-4	NA	TRBJ1-5	CASSFGLGYNSNQPQHF	TGTGCCAGCAGTTTTGGTTTGGGCTATAATAGCAATCAGCCCCAGCATTTT
NA	TRBV6-1	few	TRBJ1-5	CASGNLMGYGNQPQHF	TGTGCCAGCGGGAACTTGATGGGATATGGCAATCAGCCCCAGCATTTT
NA	TRBV20-1	few	TRBJ2-1	CSANRDYNEQFF	TGCAGTGCAAACCGGGACTACAATGAGCAGTTCTTC
NA	TRBV20-1	NA	TRBJ1-1	CSARVKGQYLPNTEAFF	TGCAGTGCTAGAGTAAAGGGTCAGTACCTGCCAAACACTGAAGCTTTCTTT
NA	TRBV7-2	NA	TRBJ2-7	CASSLAVGSSYEQYF	TGTGCCAGCAGCTTAGCGGTCGGCAGCTCCTACGAGCAGTACTTC
NA	TRBV2	NA	TRBJ1-3	CASRWDSSGNTIYF	TGTGCCAGCAGGTGGGATTCCTCTGGAAACACCATATATTTT
TRBD2	TRBV5-1	NA	TRBJ2-1	CASSLGLAGNNEQFF	TGCGCCAGCAGCCTGGGACTAGCGGGGAACAATGAGCAGTTCTTC
NA	TRBV6-1	NA	TRBJ1-2	CASSSYRGTDGYTF	TGTGCCAGCAGCTCCTACCGGGGTACCGATGGCTACACCTTC
TRBD1	TRBV20-1	NA	TRBJ1-2	CSARDPSGGEHGYTF	TGCAGTGCTAGAGATCCGTCAGGGGGCGAGCATGGCTACACCTTC
NA	TRBV6-1	NA	TRBJ1-1	CASRSRTDGEAFF	TGTGCCAGCAGGTCGCGGACCGACGGTGAAGCTTTCTTT
NA	TRBV24-1	NA	TRBJ2-2	CATSDPSPEWSTGELFF	TGTGCCACCAGTGATCCGTCGCCCGAATGGAGCACCGGGGAGCTGTTTTTT
NA	TRBV29-1	once	TRBJ2-7	CSVYGTGSYEQYF	TGCAGCGTTTATGGGACGGGGAGTTACGAGCAGTACTTC
NA	TRBV11-2	few	TRBJ1-1	CASSLSRVGSEAFF	TGTGCCAGCAGCTTAAGTAGGGTCGGGTCTGAAGCTTTCTTT
TRBD2	TRBV7-8	NA	TRBJ2-1	CASSLVPAGLYNEQFF	TGTGCCAGCAGCTTAGTTCCAGCGGGACTCTACAATGAGCAGTTCTTC
NA	TRBV10-1	once	TRBJ2-5	CASSGAEGETQYF	TGCGCCAGCAGTGGGGCGGAGGGGGAGACCCAGTACTTC
NA	TRBV7-2	few	TRBJ2-5	CASSLAPGETQYF	TGTGCCAGCAGCTTAGCACCTGGAGAGACCCAGTACTTC
NA	TRBV4-3	NA	TRBJ2-5	CASSQQVDTGQETQYF	TGCGCCAGCAGCCAACAGGTGGACACGGGCCAAGAGACCCAGTACTTC
NA	TRBV20-1	NA	TRBJ2-7	CSASPGTGLNEQYF	TGCAGTGCGTCCCCTGGCACTGGACTGAACGAGCAGTACTTC
NA	TRBV10-2	NA	TRBJ2-5	CASSAGFKETQYF	TGCGCCAGCAGTGCAGGGTTCAAAGAGACCCAGTACTTC
NA	TRBV10-1	NA	TRBJ2-3	CASSESAEHTQYF	TGCGCCAGCAGTGAGTCGGCAGAGCATACGCAGTATTTT
NA	TRBV19	NA	TRBJ1-5	CAICRGAGQPQHF	TGTGCCATTTGTCGGGGCGCCGGTCAGCCCCAGCATTTT
NA	TRBV7-2	NA	TRBJ2-1	CASSTSPRIINNEQFF	TGTGCCAGCAGCACAAGCCCCCGCATCATCAACAATGAGCAGTTCTTC
NA	TRBV6-1	few	TRBJ1-1	CASSERPDEGTEAFF	TGTGCCAGCAGTGAACGTCCGGACGAGGGAACTGAAGCTTTCTTT
TRBD1	TRBV6-1	NA	TRBJ1-6	CASSERTGWNSPLHF	TGTGCCAGCAGTGAAAGGACAGGCTGGAATTCACCCCTCCACTTT
NA	TRBV20-1	NA	TRBJ2-3	CSAREKGTQYF	TGCAGTGCTAGAGAGAAGGGGACGCAGTATTTT
TRBD1	TRBV19	NA	TRBJ1-2	CASSAGQQLYGYTF	TGTGCCAGTAGCGCGGGACAGCAGCTCTATGGCTACACCTTC
TRBD2	TRBV7-9	few	TRBJ2-1	CASSARGGVNEQFF	TGTGCCAGCAGCGCCCGGGGGGGAGTGAATGAGCAGTTCTTC
TRBD1	TRBV7-2	NA	TRBJ1-2	CASSLNRGGYTF	TGTGCCAGCAGCTTAAACAGGGGCGGCTACACCTTC
TRBD1	TRBV5-6	NA	TRBJ2-3	CASSSISDRAGDTQYF	TGTGCCAGCAGCTCAATTAGTGACAGGGCCGGAGATACGCAGTATTTT
NA	TRBV7-2	few	TRBJ1-3	CASSLTGGSGNTIYF	TGTGCCAGCAGCTTAACCGGGGGCTCTGGAAACACCATATATTTT
NA	TRBV11-1	NA	TRBJ2-3	CASSLRLSSPRDTQYF	TGTGCCAGCAGCTTACGGCTTTCCAGCCCACGGGATACGCAGTATTTT
NA	TRBV20-1	NA	TRBJ1-2	CSARTTGSYGYTF	TGCAGTGCTAGGACGACAGGAAGCTATGGCTACACCTTC
NA	TRBV6-2/TRBV6-3	NA	TRBJ1-1	CASSTTIWTEAFF	TGTGCCAGCAGTACCACAATTTGGACTGAAGCTTTCTTT
NA	TRBV7-9	few	TRBJ1-6	CASSVTGRNSPLHF	TGTGCCAGCAGCGTAACAGGGCGTAATTCACCCCTCCACTTT
TRBD2	TRBV18	NA	TRBJ2-1	CASSPWTSGDEQFF	TGTGCCAGCTCACCTTGGACTAGCGGGGATGAGCAGTTCTTC
TRBD1	TRBV28	NA	TRBJ1-4	CATDRGHEKLFF	TGTGCCACAGACAGGGGACACGAAAAACTGTTTTTT
NA	TRBV20-1	once	TRBJ2-1	CSARPAEGYSYNEQFF	TGCAGTGCTAGACCCGCGGAGGGGTACTCCTACAATGAGCAGTTCTTC
NA	TRBV27	NA	TRBJ1-4	CASSPSAVADEKLFF	TGTGCCAGCAGTCCGTCTGCTGTCGCTGATGAAAAACTGTTTTTT
TRBD2	TRBV6-2/TRBV6-3	NA	TRBJ2-5	CASTPSGGGRETQYF	TGTGCCAGCACTCCCTCCGGGGGGGGCAGAGAGACCCAGTACTTC